The clone carrying this T cell receptor beta chain was found once. The antigen is unknown. The data stem from a study of brain T cells in children with intractable seizures. Findings and caveats of the study: Pre-surgery blood may have been undersampled, hiding some clones.

The table came from immunoSEQ multiplex PCR; TCRdb's copy has only in-frame clones and leaves some out. The sample shows 340,000 or so clones, over 85% of them seen only once. Time point given: blood from clinic visit 5 months post-surgery; TSC patient then seizure free. Sequencing was limited to surgery cases with top T cell transcript signatures in brain tissue. This CDR3 has 16 residues. CDR1 and CDR2 (germline): MNHEY, SMNVEV (reference sequence). V was clipped by 8 bases and J by 0 bases; unmatched bases: 11. The specimen was peripheral blood, collected 4 to 5 months after surgery. The chain employs TRBV27 and TRBJ2-3, with 7 bases lining up with TRBD2. The sequence was collected from a boy less than two years old with tuberous sclerosis and intractable seizures. Here the CDR3 reads CASAIFLSGSTDTQYF. CDR3 nucleotides: TGTGCCAGCGCCATTTTCCTTAGCGGGAGCACAGATACGCAGTATTTT.